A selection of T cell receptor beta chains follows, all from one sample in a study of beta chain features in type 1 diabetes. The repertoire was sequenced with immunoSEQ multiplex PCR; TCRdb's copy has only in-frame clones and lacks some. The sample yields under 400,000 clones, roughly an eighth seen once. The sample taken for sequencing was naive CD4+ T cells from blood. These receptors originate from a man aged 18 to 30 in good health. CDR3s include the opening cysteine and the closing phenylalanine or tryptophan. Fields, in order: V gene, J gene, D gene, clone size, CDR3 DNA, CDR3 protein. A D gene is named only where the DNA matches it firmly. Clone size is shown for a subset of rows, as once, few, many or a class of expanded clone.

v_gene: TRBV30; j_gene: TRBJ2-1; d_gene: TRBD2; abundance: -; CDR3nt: TGTGCCTGGAGTCCCAAGACTAGCGGCCATTCCTGGGAGCAGTTCTTC; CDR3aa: CAWSPKTSGHSWEQFF
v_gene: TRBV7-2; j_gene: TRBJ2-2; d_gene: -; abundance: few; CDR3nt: TGTGCCAGCAGCACGCACCGGGATCACACCGGGGAGCTGTTTTTT; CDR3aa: CASSTHRDHTGELFF
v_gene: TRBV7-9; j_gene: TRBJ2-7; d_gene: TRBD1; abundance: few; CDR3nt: TGTGCCGGAGATCCCGGGACAGGGGCCTACGAGCAGTACTTC; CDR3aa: CAGDPGTGAYEQYF
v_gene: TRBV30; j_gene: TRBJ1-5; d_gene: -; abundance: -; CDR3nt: TGTGCCTGGACACCAGGGGTCAATCAGCCCCAGCATTTT; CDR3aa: CAWTPGVNQPQHF
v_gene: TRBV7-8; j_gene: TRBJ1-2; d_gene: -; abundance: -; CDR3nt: TGTGCCAGCAGCTTAGCGGGCGATGGCTACACCTTC; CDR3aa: CASSLAGDGYTF
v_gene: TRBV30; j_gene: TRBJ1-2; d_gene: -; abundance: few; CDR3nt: TGTGCCTGGAGTGTACTCGGGGGAGACTATGGCTACACCTTC; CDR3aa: CAWSVLGGDYGYTF
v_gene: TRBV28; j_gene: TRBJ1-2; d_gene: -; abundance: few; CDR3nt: TGTGCCAGCAGTCGCGCGGGGTACTATGGCTACACCTTC; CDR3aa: CASSRAGYYGYTF
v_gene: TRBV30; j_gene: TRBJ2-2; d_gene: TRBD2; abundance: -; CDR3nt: TGTGCCTGGAGTAAGCGGGGACGCACCGGGGAGCTGTTTTTT; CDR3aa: CAWSKRGRTGELFF
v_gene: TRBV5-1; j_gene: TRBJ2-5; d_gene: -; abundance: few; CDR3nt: TGCGCCAGCACGGGGGGCGAGACCCAGTACTTC; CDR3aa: CASTGGETQYF
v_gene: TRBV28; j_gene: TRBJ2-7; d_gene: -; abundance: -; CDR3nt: TGTGCCAGCAGTTTGAGCGCCCTCGAACCGTACTTC; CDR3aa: CASSLSALEPYF
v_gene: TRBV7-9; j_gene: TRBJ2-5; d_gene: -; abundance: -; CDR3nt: TGTGCCAGTGGACAGCCATCACACCAAGAGACCCAGTACTTC; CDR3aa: CASGQPSHQETQYF
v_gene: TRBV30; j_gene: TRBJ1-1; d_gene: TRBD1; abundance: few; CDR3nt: TGTGCCTGGACACCGACAGGGTTGGGCACTGAAGCTTTCTTT; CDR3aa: CAWTPTGLGTEAFF
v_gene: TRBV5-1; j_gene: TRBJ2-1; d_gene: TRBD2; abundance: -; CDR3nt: TGCGCCAGCAGCTTGGGGCTAGCGGGCAACAATGAGCAGTTCTTC; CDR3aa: CASSLGLAGNNEQFF
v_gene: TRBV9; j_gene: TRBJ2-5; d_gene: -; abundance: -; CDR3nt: TGTGCCAGCGCTGTACAGGGTAGCAATTCGGGAGAGACCCAGTACTTC; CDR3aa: CASAVQGSNSGETQYF
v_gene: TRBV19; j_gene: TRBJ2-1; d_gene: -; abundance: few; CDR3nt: TGTGCCAGTACCCCGGGGAGTAGAGTTGATGAGCAGTTCTTC; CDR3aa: CASTPGSRVDEQFF
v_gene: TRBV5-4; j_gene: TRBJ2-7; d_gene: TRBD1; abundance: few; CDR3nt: TGTGCCAGCAGCACCGGGACAGGTTCTTACGAGCAGTACTTC; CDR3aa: CASSTGTGSYEQYF
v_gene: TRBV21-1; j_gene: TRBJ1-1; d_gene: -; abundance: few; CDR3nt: TGTGCCAGCAGCAAAGGGGGGGTTCTGGACACTGAAGCTTTCTTT; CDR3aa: CASSKGGVLDTEAFF
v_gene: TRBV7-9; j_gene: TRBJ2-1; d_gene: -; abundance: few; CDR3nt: TGTGCCAGCAGCTTAGGTCGGGGGGCCTCCTACAATGAGCAGTTCTTC; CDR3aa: CASSLGRGASYNEQFF
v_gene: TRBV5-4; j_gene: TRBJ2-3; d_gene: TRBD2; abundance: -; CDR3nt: TGTGCCAGCAGCTTCGGGGGGGCCCGCACAGATACGCAGTATTTT; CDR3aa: CASSFGGARTDTQYF